This T cell receptor beta chain was sequenced during a study of OX40 agonist ivuxolimab in advanced cancers. The ends lost 10 bases at V and 5 bases at J; junction bases unmatched: 10. The germline gives CDR1 ENHRY, CDR2 SYGVKD. The CDR3 contains 14 residues. Assay used: immunoSEQ multiplex PCR; TCRdb lists only in-frame clones, some missing. The repertoire holds 25,000 to 35,000 clones, about nine tenths seen once, with around 9% in the top ten. This TCR derives from an adult with an advanced solid tumor such as melanoma, head and neck, liver or kidney cancer. This chain links TRBV10-3 with TRBJ2-7; 11 bases fit TRBD1. The material was CD4+ or CD8+ T cells sorted from blood, obtained in a trial of the OX40 agonist ivuxolimab. CDR3 sequence: CATRWGQGENEQYF. The CDR3 coding sequence is TGTGCCACCAGATGGGGACAGGGGGAAAACGAGCAGTACTTC.